This T cell receptor beta chain stems from a study of tumor and adjacent non-tumor tissue in lung cancer. Background on the study: Patients comprised 12 adenocarcinoma, 2 squamous cell carcinoma and 1 small cell lung cancer.

The library came from three nested PCR rounds adapted from ARM-PCR protocols. TCRdb used MiXCR to reprocess the multiplex PCR reads, holding one entry per CDR3 protein. Altogether about 100,000 distinct CDR3 sequences are present, 55% to 65% being singletons, with the ten largest covering 15% to 20%. With respect to this clonotype: Antigen: not known.

Study conclusions and caveats: Patients with more diverse tumor TCRs had worse survival.

No cell sorting was done before RNA was extracted from the tissue. Distant lung tissue was collected more than 3 cm away from the tumor edge. Germline V lookup: CDR1 SGHAT, CDR2 FQNNGV. The CDR3 runs 15 residues. The J segment lost 12 bases and the V segment lost 6 bases, leaving 15 bases of the junction unmatched. The chain combines TRBV11-2 with TRBJ2-3, with 10 bases fitting TRBD2. The sequence derives from a man aged 30-40 years with non-small cell lung cancer. The sequenced sample consisted of distant non-tumor lung tissue. The CDR3 spells CASRFRMLAGAGQYF. DNA of the CDR3: TGTGCCAGCAGATTTAGGATGCTAGCGGGAGCAGGCCAGTATTTT.